What follows are 15 T cell receptor beta chains derived from one specimen sequenced in a study of T-cell memory formation after mild COVID-19. TCRdb re-derived calls from the 5' RACE reads in MiXCR, one entry per CDR3 protein. The sample lists 190,000 or so distinct CDR3 sequences, 10% to 13% occurring once. Sequenced input: PBMCs or a T cell subset sorted from them (not recorded which). The receptors derive from a man between 18 and 35 years old who had mild COVID-19 (a few samples of this study predate the infection). Cell type and time point are not known.

This clonotype was observed a few times. V usage is TRBV7-3 and J usage is TRBJ1-3; 9 bases map to TRBD1. Trimming took 5 bases from V and 2 from J; bases not matched to a gene: 4. Germline values: CDR1 SGHTA, CDR2 FQGTGA. The CDR3 extends over 15 amino acids. The CDR3 reads CASSPGQGPGNTIYF. The DNA of the CDR3 is TGTGCCAGCAGCCCGGGACAGGGCCCTGGAAACACCATATATTTT.

This clonotype was recorded a few times. The chain combines TRBV7-2 with TRBJ2-3; 10 nucleotides agree with TRBD1. The V segment lost 5 bases and the J segment 7 bases; nucleotides outside the gene matches: 9. This CDR3 comprises 15 residues. Germline CDR1 SGHTA, CDR2 FQGNSA. The CDR3 reads CASSPLDRGKNTQYF. DNA for the CDR3: TGTGCCAGCAGCCCACTGGACAGGGGGAAGAATACGCAGTATTTT.

This clonotype was detected a few times. CDR3 coding DNA: TGTGCCAGCAGGGGTAATCTAGCGGGGTCCTACGAGCAGTACTTC. Its protein product is CASRGNLAGSYEQYF. The genes are TRBV11-2 and TRBJ2-7; TRBD2 aligns across 9 bases. J was trimmed by 1 base and V by 6 bases; bases with no gene match: 7. Germline V gives CDR1 SGHAT, CDR2 FQNNGV. The CDR3 runs to 15 residues.

As regards this clonotype: This may come from a read error, since a much larger clone is one base off. V and J are TRBV5-1 and TRBJ2-1; D remains unclear. Germline values: CDR1 SGHRS, CDR2 YFSETQ. This CDR3 region has 13 residues. The V gene lost 0 bases and the J gene lost 10 bases, with 11 bases spanning the gap. The CDR3 sequence: CASSLVQPKEQFF. CDR3 coding DNA: TGCGCCAGCAGCTTGGTCCAGCCTAAGGAGCAGTTCTTC.

This clonotype came up many times. The chain combines TRBV7-2 with TRBJ2-5; possible D gene TRBD2, 5 bases. V was pared by 4 bases and J by 5 bases, with 11 bases between. CDR3 size: 13 residues. CDR1 is SGHTA and CDR2 is FQGNSA in the germline V gene. The DNA of the CDR3 is TGTGCCAGCAGCTGGATGAGGGCGGAGACCCAGTACTTC. Translated: CASSWMRAETQYF.

This chain connects TRBV9 to TRBJ2-1, with TRBD2 matching 8 bases. The CDR3 spans 15 residues. Germline CDR1 and CDR2: SGDLS and YYNGEE. The V gene end was trimmed by 0 bases and the J gene end by 4 bases; junction bases not matched to a gene: 3. This chain's CDR3 is CASSVARGGYNEQFF. DNA of the CDR3: TGTGCCAGCAGCGTAGCTCGCGGGGGGTACAATGAGCAGTTCTTC.

This clonotype has just a few counts. The chain couples TRBV5-6 to TRBJ2-5, with a possible D match to TRBD2 (6 bases). The V end was cut by 6 bases, the J end by 5 bases, with 14 bases between. The CDR3 runs to 13 residues. CDR1 SGHDT and CDR2 YYEEEE come from the germline V gene. The CDR3 DNA reads as TGTGCCAGCACCAGGAGAGGAGGGGAGACCCAGTACTTC. Translated: CASTRRGGETQYF.

This sequence joins TRBV3-1 and TRBJ2-2; weak D call: TRBD1 (6 bases). Germline CDR1 LGHDT, CDR2 YNNKEL (reference sequence). V lost 4 bases, J lost 7 bases, and 19 bases lay in between. The CDR3 is 16 residues long. CDR3 amino acids: CASSPGAGVMIGELFF. The CDR3 DNA is TGTGCCAGCAGCCCCGGCGCAGGGGTAATGATCGGGGAGCTGTTTTTT.

This clonotype came up a few times. The chain employs TRBV5-1 and TRBJ2-4, with D perhaps matching TRBD1 or TRBD2 (5 bases each). The germline gives CDR1 SGHRS, CDR2 YFSETQ. Trimming took 6 bases from V and 8 from J, leaving 9 bases between them. The CDR3 length is 11 residues. This CDR3 reads CASKVGDIQYF. The CDR3 nucleotides read TGCGCCAGCAAGGTGGGGGACATTCAGTACTTC.

This clonotype was seen a few times. The chain has TRBV23-1 and TRBJ2-7; unclear D gene. TRBV23-1 is classed as an ORF, of uncertain function. Trimming pared 8 bases from V and 0 bases from J, leaving 17 bases between. The CDR3 consists of 15 residues. CDR3 sequence (DNA): TGCGCCAGCGATCACCTTACTGCGTGCTCCTACGAGCAGTACTTC. It yields the protein CASDHLTACSYEQYF.

V gene TRBV12-3 or TRBV12-4 combines with J gene TRBJ1-4; perhaps TRBD1 as D (6 bases). The CDR3 is made up of 14 amino acids. V lost 3 bases to trimming and J lost 10 bases, with 15 bases between them. CDR3 sequence reads: CASSLRQAAGKLFF. As DNA, the CDR3 is TGTGCCAGCAGTTTGAGACAGGCGGCGGGAAAACTGTTTTTT.

The genes are TRBV24-1 and TRBJ2-2; D is possibly TRBD1 or TRBD2 (7 bases each). The ends were cut back, 4 bases at V and 4 bases at J, with 15 bases in the middle. CDR3 size: 16 residues. The germline V gene has CDR1 KGHDR and CDR2 SFDVKD. The DNA for the CDR3 is TGTGCCACCAGTGACCCAGGGGGGGCCACCACCGGGGAGCTGTTTTTT. Translated, it gives CATSDPGGATTGELFF.

The CDR3 coding sequence is TGTGCCAGCAGCTTATTGGAGGACCTTGGCATTCAGTACTTC. As protein: CASSLLEDLGIQYF. The gene calls are TRBV7-9 and TRBJ2-4, with D maybe TRBD2 (5 bases). V lost 2 bases to trimming and J lost 9 bases, with 14 bases between them. Germline CDR1 reads SEHNR; CDR2 reads FQNEAQ (reference sequence). CDR3 length equals 14 residues.

The rearrangement links TRBV5-5 to TRBJ2-2, with D unclear. The CDR3 contains 16 residues. The V gene lost 1 base and the J gene lost 0 bases, with 10 bases spanning the gap. From germline, CDR1 is SGHKS and CDR2 YYEKEE (reference sequence). The CDR3 DNA reads TGTGCCAGCAGCTTGTTCACGGCGCCGAACACCGGGGAGCTGTTTTTT. Translating it yields CASSLFTAPNTGELFF.

V is TRBV20-1 and J is TRBJ2-2; 7 positions agree with TRBD2. V shed 5 bases and J 5 bases; nucleotides not matched to a gene: 8. The V gene's germline CDR1 is DFQATT and CDR2 SNEGSKA (reference sequence). This CDR3 comprises 14 residues. The CDR3 loop reads CSAPSAGGTGELFF. CDR3 DNA: TGCAGTGCTCCTAGCGCCGGGGGGACCGGGGAGCTGTTTTTT.